Following are 4 T cell receptor beta chains from one sample sequenced in a study of CD8 T cells in ankylosing spondylitis. In TCRdb, the 5' RACE reads were re-called with MiXCR into one record per CDR3 protein. Seen here are around 180,000 distinct CDR3 sequences, around a sixth observed once, and the top ten hold roughly 4%. The sequencing sample was made of blood, either unsorted or a sorted T cell fraction (not recorded which). The receptor source for this set is a male donor aged 5 to 30 with ankylosing spondylitis or in good health (not recorded which).

This clonotype has ten or more counts. The chain couples TRBV20-1 to TRBJ2-1, with D maybe TRBD1 (6 bases). V gave up 1 base and J gave up 4 bases, with 11 bases separating them. Germline loops: CDR1 DFQATT, CDR2 SNEGSKA (reference sequence). The CDR3 has 14 residues. For the CDR3, the DNA is TGCAGTGCTAGAGCCGGGACACAATACAATGAGCAGTTCTTC. This gives the protein CSARAGTQYNEQFF.

The V gene is TRBV4-3, the J gene TRBJ2-1; D gene uncertain. CDR1 and CDR2 from the germline V gene are LGHNA and YSLEER. The CDR3 sequence is 13 residues long. Trimming shortened V by 0 bases and J by 6 bases, and 6 bases separated the two germline ends. The DNA of the CDR3 is TGCGCCAGCAGCCAAGATAGCCTCAATGAGCAGTTCTTC. It specifies CASSQDSLNEQFF.

This clonotype was detected ten times or more. The chain recombines TRBV5-1 with TRBJ1-2; D gene unclear. The CDR3 extends over 11 amino acids. Trimming pared 4 bases from V and 8 bases from J, leaving 9 bases between. Germline V lookup: CDR1 SGHRS, CDR2 YFSETQ. CDR3: CASSGMVGYTF. The DNA of the CDR3 is TGCGCCAGCAGCGGTATGGTGGGCTACACCTTC.

The chain links TRBV2 to TRBJ2-5; D call uncertain. This CDR3 has 13 residues. V was trimmed by 7 bases and J by 4 bases, leaving 13 bases between them. CDR1 and CDR2 (germline): SNHLY, FYNNEI. CDR3 sequence: CASKWGIPETQYF. The CDR3 nucleotides read TGTGCCAGCAAGTGGGGTATCCCAGAGACCCAGTACTTC. The full variable domain, its missing parts supplied by reference TRBV2 and TRBJ2-5, is EPEVTQTPSHQVTQMGQEVILRCVPISNHLYFYWYRQILGQKVEFLVSFYNNEISEKSEIFDDQFSVERPDGSNFTLKIRSTKLEDSAMYFCASKWGIPETQYFGPGTRLLVL.